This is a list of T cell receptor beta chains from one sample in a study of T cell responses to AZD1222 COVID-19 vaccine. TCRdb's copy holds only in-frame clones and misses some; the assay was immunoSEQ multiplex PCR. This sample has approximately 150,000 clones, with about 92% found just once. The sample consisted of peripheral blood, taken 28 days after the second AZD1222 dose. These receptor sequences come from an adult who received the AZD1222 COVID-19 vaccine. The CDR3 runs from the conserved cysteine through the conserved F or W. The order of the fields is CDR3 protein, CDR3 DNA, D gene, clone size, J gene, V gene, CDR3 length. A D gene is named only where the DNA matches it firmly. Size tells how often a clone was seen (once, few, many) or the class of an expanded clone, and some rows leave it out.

CASSPRARYEQYF | TGTGCCAGCAGCCCTCGGGCCCGCTACGAGCAGTACTTC | . | once | TRBJ2-7 | TRBV13 | 13
CASSQDGGLSYEQYF | TGTGCCAGCAGCCAAGACGGGGGGCTCTCCTACGAGCAGTACTTC | . | . | TRBJ2-7 | TRBV3-1/TRBV3-2 | 15
CASSPRDRGRQTQYF | TGTGCCAGCAGTCCCCGGGACAGGGGTCGACAGACCCAGTACTTC | TRBD1 | . | TRBJ2-5 | TRBV14 | 15
CASSQDVQDDQPQHF | TGCGCCAGCAGCCAAGATGTCCAGGACGATCAGCCCCAGCATTTT | . | once | TRBJ1-5 | TRBV4-1 | 15
CASSEALSGLAGPQFF | TGTGCCAGCAGTGAAGCTCTTTCGGGACTAGCGGGACCGCAGTTCTTC | TRBD2 | . | TRBJ2-1 | TRBV6-1 | 16
CASSFRQGAPRGYTF | TGTGCCAGCAGTTTCCGACAGGGGGCGCCAAGAGGCTACACCTTC | TRBD1 | . | TRBJ1-2 | TRBV27 | 15
CASRQREGTDTQYF | TGTGCCAGCAGACAGCGGGAGGGCACAGATACGCAGTATTTT | TRBD2 | few | TRBJ2-3 | TRBV2 | 14
CASSQRDKNTEAFF | TGTGCCAGCAGCCAAAGGGACAAGAACACTGAAGCTTTCTTT | . | . | TRBJ1-1 | TRBV3-1/TRBV3-2 | 14
CASSVGLAGGPYEQFF | TGTGCCAGCAGCGTCGGACTAGCGGGAGGGCCGTATGAGCAGTTCTTC | TRBD2 | . | TRBJ2-1 | TRBV9 | 16
CASTKTGVDTEAFF | TGTGCCAGTACCAAAACGGGGGTGGACACTGAAGCTTTCTTT | . | . | TRBJ1-1 | TRBV19 | 14
CASSEGGGYTF | TGTGCCAGCAGCGAGGGGGGTGGCTACACCTTC | . | . | TRBJ1-2 | TRBV13 | 11
CASSSSRGPGANVLTF | TGTGCCAGCAGCTCTTCCAGGGGGCCTGGGGCCAACGTCCTGACTTTC | TRBD1 | . | TRBJ2-6 | TRBV11-2 | 16
CASSFLQNEPQHF | TGTGCCAGCAGTTTCTTACAGAACGAGCCCCAGCATTTT | . | . | TRBJ1-5 | TRBV27 | 13
CAWSVGGGNNEQFF | TGTGCCTGGAGTGTCGGTGGGGGTAACAATGAGCAGTTCTTC | . | . | TRBJ2-1 | TRBV30 | 14
CASSRANRAIDTEAFF | TGTGCCAGCTCCCGGGCCAACAGGGCCATTGACACTGAAGCTTTCTTT | . | . | TRBJ1-1 | TRBV18 | 16
CASSQHSGRANEQYF | TGCGCCAGCAGCCAGCATAGCGGGAGGGCCAATGAGCAGTACTTC | TRBD2 | . | TRBJ2-7 | TRBV4-1 | 15
CASSIAGITPTGELFF | TGTGCCAGTAGTATTGCCGGGATTACCCCCACCGGGGAGCTGTTTTTT | . | . | TRBJ2-2 | TRBV19 | 16
CASSYTGQINYNEQFF | TGTGCCAGCAGTTACACGGGACAGATAAATTACAATGAGCAGTTCTTC | TRBD1 | once | TRBJ2-1 | TRBV6-5 | 16
CSVSGLAGGQTQYF | TGCAGCGTCTCCGGACTAGCGGGAGGTCAGACCCAGTACTTC | TRBD2 | . | TRBJ2-5 | TRBV29-1 | 14
CASRGDTEAFF | TGTGCCAGCAGGGGGGACACTGAAGCTTTCTTT | . | once | TRBJ1-1 | TRBV9 | 11
CASSEGTGRSGNTIYF | TGTGCCAGCAGCGAAGGGACAGGGAGGTCTGGAAACACCATATATTTT | TRBD1 | . | TRBJ1-3 | TRBV11-3 | 16
CATSDSGGAGEKLFF | TGTGCCACCAGTGATTCGGGGGGGGCTGGCGAAAAACTGTTTTTT | . | . | TRBJ1-4 | TRBV24-1 | 15
CASSPGTGVSPLHF | TGTGCCAGCAGCCCCGGGACGGGAGTCTCACCCCTCCACTTT | . | . | TRBJ1-6 | TRBV7-9 | 14
CASSNGDPGTSGPAETQYF | TGTGCCAGCAGCAACGGGGATCCTGGGACTAGCGGGCCAGCGGAGACCCAGTACTTC | . | . | TRBJ2-5 | TRBV21-1 | 19
CASSRAAGANSNQPQHF | TGTGCCAGCAGCCGGGCCGCGGGGGCGAATAGCAATCAGCCCCAGCATTTT | . | . | TRBJ1-5 | TRBV6-2/TRBV6-3 | 17
CASSFYSGDGYTF | TGTGCCAGCAGTTTTTATTCGGGGGACGGCTACACCTTC | . | once | TRBJ1-2 | TRBV27 | 13
CSASLLAGAYEQYF | TGCAGTGCTAGTTTGCTAGCGGGGGCCTACGAGCAGTACTTC | TRBD2 | . | TRBJ2-7 | TRBV20-1 | 14
CASSLDAGAGYGYTF | TGTGCCAGCAGCTTAGATGCGGGAGCGGGCTATGGCTACACCTTC | . | . | TRBJ1-2 | TRBV7-2 | 15
CASSAPLAGGPGNEQFF | TGTGCCAGCAGCGCCCCTCTAGCGGGAGGGCCGGGAAATGAGCAGTTCTTC | TRBD2 | . | TRBJ2-1 | TRBV9 | 17
CASSLGIGTQYF | TGTGCCAGCAGCTTAGGGATCGGTACGCAGTATTTT | . | . | TRBJ2-3 | TRBV11-3 | 12
CASSNERRQGLETQYF | TGTGCCAGCAGCAACGAACGTCGACAGGGATTAGAGACCCAGTACTTC | . | . | TRBJ2-5 | TRBV21-1 | 16
CASRPRQTRQPQHF | TGTGCCAGCAGACCACGACAGACGAGACAGCCCCAGCATTTT | . | . | TRBJ1-5 | TRBV28 | 14